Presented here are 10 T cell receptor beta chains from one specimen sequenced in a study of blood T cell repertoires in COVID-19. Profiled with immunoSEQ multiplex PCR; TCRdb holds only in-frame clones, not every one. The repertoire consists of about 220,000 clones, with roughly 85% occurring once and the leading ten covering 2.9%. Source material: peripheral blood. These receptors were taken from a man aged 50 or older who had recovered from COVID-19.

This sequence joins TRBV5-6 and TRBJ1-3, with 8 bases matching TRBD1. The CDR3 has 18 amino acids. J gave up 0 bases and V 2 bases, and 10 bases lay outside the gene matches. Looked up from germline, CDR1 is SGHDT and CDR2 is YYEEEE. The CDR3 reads CASSLLTGGSSSGNTIYF. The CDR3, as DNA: TGTGCCAGCAGCTTACTAACAGGGGGAAGTAGCTCTGGAAACACCATATATTTT.

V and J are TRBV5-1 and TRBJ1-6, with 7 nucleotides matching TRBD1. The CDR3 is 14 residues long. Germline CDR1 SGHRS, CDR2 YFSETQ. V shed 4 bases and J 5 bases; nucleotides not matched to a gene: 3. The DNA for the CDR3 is TGCGCCAGCAGCCGGGACAGAGATAATTCACCCCTCCACTTT. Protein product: CASSRDRDNSPLHF. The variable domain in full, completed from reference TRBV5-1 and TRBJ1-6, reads KAGVTQTPRYLIKTRGQQVTLSCSPISGHRSVSWYQQTPGQGLQFLFEYFSETQRNKGNFPGRFSGRQFSNSRSEMNVSTLELGDSALYLCASSRDRDNSPLHFGNGTRLTVT.

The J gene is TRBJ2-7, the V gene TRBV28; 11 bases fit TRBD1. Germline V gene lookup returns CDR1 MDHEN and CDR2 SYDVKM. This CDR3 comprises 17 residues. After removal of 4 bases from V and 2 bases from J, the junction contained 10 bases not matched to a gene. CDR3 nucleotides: TGTGCCAGCAGTTCAAACTTCCCGGGACAGGGGGCCTACGAGCAGTACTTC. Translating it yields CASSSNFPGQGAYEQYF.

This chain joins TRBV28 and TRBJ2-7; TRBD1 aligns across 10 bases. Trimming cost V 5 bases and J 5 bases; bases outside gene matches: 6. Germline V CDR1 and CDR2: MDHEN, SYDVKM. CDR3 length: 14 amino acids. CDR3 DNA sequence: TGTGCCAGCAGTCTTGGACAGGGGGGAAACGAGCAGTACTTC. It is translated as CASSLGQGGNEQYF.

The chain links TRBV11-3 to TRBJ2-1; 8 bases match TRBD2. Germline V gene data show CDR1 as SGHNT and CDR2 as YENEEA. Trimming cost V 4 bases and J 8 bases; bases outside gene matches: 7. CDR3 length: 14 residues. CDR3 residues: CASSSTGLAYEQFF. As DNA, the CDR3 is TGTGCCAGCAGCTCAACCGGACTAGCATATGAGCAGTTCTTC.

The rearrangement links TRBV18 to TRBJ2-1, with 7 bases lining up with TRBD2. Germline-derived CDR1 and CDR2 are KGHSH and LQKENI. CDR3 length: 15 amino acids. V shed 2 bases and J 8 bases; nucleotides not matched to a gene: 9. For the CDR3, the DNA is TGTGCCAGCTCACCATTCGCGGGAGCGGTGGATGAGCAGTTCTTC. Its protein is CASSPFAGAVDEQFF. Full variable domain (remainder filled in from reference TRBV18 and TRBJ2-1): NAGVMQNPRHLVRRRGQEARLRCSPMKGHSHVYWYRQLPEEGLKFMVYLQKENIIDESGMPKERFSAEFPKEGPSILRIQQVVRGDSAAYFCASSPFAGAVDEQFFGPGTRLTVL.

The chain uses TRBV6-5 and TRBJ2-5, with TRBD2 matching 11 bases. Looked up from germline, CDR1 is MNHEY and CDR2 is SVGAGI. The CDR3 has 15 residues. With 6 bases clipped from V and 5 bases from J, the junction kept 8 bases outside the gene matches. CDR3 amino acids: CASRSSGRAVETQYF. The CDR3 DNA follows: TGTGCCAGCAGAAGTAGCGGGAGGGCCGTGGAGACCCAGTACTTC.

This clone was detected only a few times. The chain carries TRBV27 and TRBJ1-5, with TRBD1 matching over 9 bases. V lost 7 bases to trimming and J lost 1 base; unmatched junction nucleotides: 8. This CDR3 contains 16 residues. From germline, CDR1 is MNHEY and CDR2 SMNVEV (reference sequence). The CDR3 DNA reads TGTGCCAGCACCCCGCTGGGGACAGGGAGCAATCAGCCCCAGCATTTT. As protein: CASTPLGTGSNQPQHF.

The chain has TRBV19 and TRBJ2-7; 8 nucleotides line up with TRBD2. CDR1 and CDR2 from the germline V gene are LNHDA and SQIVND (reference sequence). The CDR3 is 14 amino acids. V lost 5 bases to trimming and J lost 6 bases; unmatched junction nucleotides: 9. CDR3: CASSAGLGKGEQYF. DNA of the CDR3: TGTGCCAGTAGTGCGGGACTAGGGAAAGGCGAGCAGTACTTC.

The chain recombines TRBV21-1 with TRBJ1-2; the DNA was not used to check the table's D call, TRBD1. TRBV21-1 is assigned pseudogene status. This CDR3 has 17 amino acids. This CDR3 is CASSNLGPTDRDYGYTF. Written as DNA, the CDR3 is TGTGCCAGCAGCAATTTGGGCCCGACTGACAGGGACTATGGCTACACCTTC.